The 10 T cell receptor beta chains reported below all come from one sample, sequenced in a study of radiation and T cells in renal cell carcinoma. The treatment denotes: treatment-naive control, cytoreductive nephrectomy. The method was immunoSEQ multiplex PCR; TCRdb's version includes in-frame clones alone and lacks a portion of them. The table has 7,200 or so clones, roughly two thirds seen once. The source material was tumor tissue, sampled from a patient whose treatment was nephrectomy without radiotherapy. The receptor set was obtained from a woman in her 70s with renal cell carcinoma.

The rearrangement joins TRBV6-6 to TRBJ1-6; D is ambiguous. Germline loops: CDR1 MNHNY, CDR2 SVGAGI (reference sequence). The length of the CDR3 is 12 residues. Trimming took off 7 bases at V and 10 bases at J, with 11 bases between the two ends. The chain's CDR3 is CASTASRSPLHF. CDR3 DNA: TGTGCCAGCACCGCCAGTCGGTCACCCCTCCACTTT.

The DNA of the CDR3 is TGTGCCAGCAGTTTCACGAGACAGGGGTACGAGCAGTACTTC. It codes for CASSFTRQGYEQYF. The chain carries TRBV2 and TRBJ2-7; TRBD1 matches 8 bases. This CDR3 is 14 amino acids long. CDR1 is SNHLY and CDR2 is FYNNEI in the germline V gene. With V trimmed by 5 bases and J by 4 bases, 7 bases remained unmatched.

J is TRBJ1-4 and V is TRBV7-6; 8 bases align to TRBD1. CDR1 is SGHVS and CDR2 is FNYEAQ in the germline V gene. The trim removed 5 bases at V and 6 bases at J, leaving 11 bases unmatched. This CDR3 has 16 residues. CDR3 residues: CASSARGGTGDEKLFF. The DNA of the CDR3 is TGTGCCAGCAGCGCCCGGGGGGGGACAGGAGATGAAAAACTGTTTTTT.

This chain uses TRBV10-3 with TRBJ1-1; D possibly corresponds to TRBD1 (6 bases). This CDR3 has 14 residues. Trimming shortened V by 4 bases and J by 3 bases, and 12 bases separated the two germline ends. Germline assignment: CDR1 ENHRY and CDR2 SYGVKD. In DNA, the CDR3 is TGTGCCATCAGTGGGCAGGGGATGGACACTGAAGCTTTCTTT. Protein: CAISGQGMDTEAFF.

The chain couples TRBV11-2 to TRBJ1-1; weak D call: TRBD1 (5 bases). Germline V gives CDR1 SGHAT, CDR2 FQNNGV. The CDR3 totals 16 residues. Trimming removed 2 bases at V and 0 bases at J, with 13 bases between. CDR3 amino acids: CASSLQWGELNTEAFF. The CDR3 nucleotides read TGTGCCAGCAGCTTACAATGGGGCGAGTTGAACACTGAAGCTTTCTTT. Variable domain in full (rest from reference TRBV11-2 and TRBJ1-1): EAGVAQSPRYKIIEKRQSVAFWCNPISGHATLYWYQQILGQGPKLLIQFQNNGVVDDSQLPKDRFSAERLKGVDSTLKIQPAKLEDSAVYLCASSLQWGELNTEAFFGQGTRLTVV.

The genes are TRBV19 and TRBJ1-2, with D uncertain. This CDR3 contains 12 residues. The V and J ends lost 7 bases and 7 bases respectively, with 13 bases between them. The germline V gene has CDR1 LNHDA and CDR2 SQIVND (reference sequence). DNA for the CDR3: TGTGCCAGTACCTATACTACTGGTGGCTACACCTTC. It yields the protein CASTYTTGGYTF.

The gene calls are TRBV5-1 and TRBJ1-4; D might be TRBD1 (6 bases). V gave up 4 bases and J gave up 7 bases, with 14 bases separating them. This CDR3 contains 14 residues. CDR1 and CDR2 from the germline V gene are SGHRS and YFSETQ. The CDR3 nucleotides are TGCGCCAGCAGCCCTCGACAGGAGTCTGAAAAACTGTTTTTT. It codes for CASSPRQESEKLFF.

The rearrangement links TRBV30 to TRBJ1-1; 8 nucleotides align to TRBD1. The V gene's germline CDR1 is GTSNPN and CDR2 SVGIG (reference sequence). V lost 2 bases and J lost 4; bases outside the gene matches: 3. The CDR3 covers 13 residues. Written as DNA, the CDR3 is TGTGCCTGGAGTACGACAGGGGCCACTGAAGCTTTCTTT. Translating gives CAWSTTGATEAFF.

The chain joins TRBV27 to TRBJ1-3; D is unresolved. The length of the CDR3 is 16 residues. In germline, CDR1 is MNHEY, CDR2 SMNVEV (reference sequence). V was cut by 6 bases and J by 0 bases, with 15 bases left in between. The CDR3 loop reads CASSLESEISGNTIYF. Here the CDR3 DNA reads TGTGCCAGCAGCCTAGAGTCGGAGATCTCTGGAAACACCATATATTTT.

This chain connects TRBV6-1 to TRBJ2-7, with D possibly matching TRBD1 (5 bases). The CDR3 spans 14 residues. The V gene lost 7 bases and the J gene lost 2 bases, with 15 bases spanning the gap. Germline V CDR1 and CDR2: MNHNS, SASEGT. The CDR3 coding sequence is TGTGCCAGCAAGGGATCAGGGTGGACCTACGAGCAGTACTTC. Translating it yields CASKGSGWTYEQYF.